These T cell receptor beta chains were read from a single sample in a study of siplizumab effects on memory and regulatory T cells. Generated by immunoSEQ multiplex PCR, the TCRdb table keeps only in-frame clones and is missing some. The repertoire holds about 57,000 clones, with around four fifths as singletons. Sequencing used memory CD4+ T cells sorted from blood. Source of these receptors: a human donor in good health. Each CDR3 is given with its conserved first and last residue. The D gene is left open where the match is weak. Some rows mark clone size as missing; the rest say once, few, many or name a class of expanded clone.

>TRBV7-2|NA|NA|13|TRBJ2-6
TGTGCCAGCAACCCGCCTGGGGCCAACGTCCTGACTTTC
CASNPPGANVLTF
>TRBV6-8|few|TRBD1|14|TRBJ2-7
TGTGCCAGCAGGACGTGGGACAGGGAGGACGAGCAGTACTTC
CASRTWDREDEQYF
>TRBV11-2|NA|TRBD1|17|TRBJ1-2
TGTGCCAGCAGCTTAGACGGTTTGACAGGGGGTGTCTATGGCTACACCTTC
CASSLDGLTGGVYGYTF
>TRBV7-9|NA|NA|15|TRBJ2-3
TGTGCCAGCAGACCCGGGACACGGTCCATTGATACGCAGTATTTT
CASRPGTRSIDTQYF
>TRBV7-6|NA|NA|16|TRBJ1-5
TGTGCCAGCAGCCCCCAGGGCGGGACGGATAATCAGCCCCAGCATTTT
CASSPQGGTDNQPQHF
>TRBV7-2|few|NA|16|TRBJ1-3
TGTGCCAGCAGCTCGAACCGGGCCTACATTGGAAACACCATATATTTT
CASSSNRAYIGNTIYF
>TRBV27|NA|NA|17|TRBJ1-1
TGTGCCAGCAGTTTACGGCAGGGCCCTCTACTCAACACTGAAGCTTTCTTT
CASSLRQGPLLNTEAFF
>TRBV7-8|once|NA|16|TRBJ2-2
TGTGCCAGCAGCTTACGTGACAGTATTAACACCGGGGAGCTGTTTTTT
CASSLRDSINTGELFF
>TRBV4-1|NA|NA|15|TRBJ2-3
TGCGCCAGCAGCCAAGATTGGGCAGGGTTAGATACGCAGTATTTT
CASSQDWAGLDTQYF
>TRBV19|NA|TRBD2|16|TRBJ2-1
TGTGCCAGTAGTATAGGAACTAGCGGGGGTTACAATGAGCAGTTCTTC
CASSIGTSGGYNEQFF
>TRBV6-5|NA|NA|15|TRBJ2-7
TGTGCCAGCAGTTATTTCCGGGGTAGAAGTTACGAGCAGTACTTC
CASSYFRGRSYEQYF
>TRBV30|NA|TRBD2|14|TRBJ2-1
TGTGCCTGGAGTTTGAAGCGGGGCCACAATGAGCAGTTCTTC
CAWSLKRGHNEQFF
>TRBV7-2|NA|TRBD2|18|TRBJ2-1
TGTGCCAGCAGCTTAGGGCCCCCGGCTAGCGGGGGGGCCAATGAGCAGTTCTTC
CASSLGPPASGGANEQFF